This is a list of T cell receptor beta chains from one sample in a study of early T cells in non-severe SARS-CoV-2 infection. MiXCR, applied by TCRdb to the 5' RACE reads, yields one record per CDR3 protein. The sample includes tens of thousands of distinct CDR3 sequences, roughly an eighth of them seen just once. Sequencing was carried out using whole blood. These receptors came from an adult who was a healthcare worker with PCR-confirmed SARS-CoV-2 infection or an uninfected control (not recorded which). The CDR3 runs from the conserved cysteine through the conserved F or W. The D gene is left open where the match is weak. Only part of the rows carry a size: once, few, many, or a class if the clone is expanded.

NA,TRBJ2-7,TRBV20-1,few,CSVSSPAGYYEQYF,TGCAGTGTTTCTAGCCCCGCGGGGTACTACGAGCAGTACTTC
NA,TRBJ1-1,TRBV12-3/TRBV12-4,many,CASSFWDQEAFF,TGTGCCAGCAGTTTCTGGGATCAGGAGGCTTTCTTT
NA,TRBJ1-3,TRBV30,many,CAWNPKGGGTLRSGNTIYF,TGTGCCTGGAACCCAAAAGGGGGGGGAACCCTGAGGTCTGGAAACACCATATATTTT
NA,TRBJ1-2,TRBV4-3,many,CASSQDLGGSNYGYTF,TGCGCCAGCAGCCAAGATCTTGGCGGGTCCAACTATGGCTACACCTTC
TRBD2,TRBJ2-1,TRBV29-1,NA,CSVEGSGGYNEQFF,TGCAGCGTTGAAGGCAGCGGGGGCTACAATGAGCAGTTCTTC
NA,TRBJ1-4,TRBV7-2,NA,CASSPGRDEKLFF,TGTGCCAGCAGCCCCGGCAGAGATGAAAAACTTTTTTTT
NA,TRBJ1-2,TRBV30,many,CAWTGVSDLDGYTF,TGTGCCTGGACAGGGGTCTCAGACCTAGATGGCTACACCTTC
NA,TRBJ1-5,TRBV19,NA,CASSGNRDQPQHF,TGTGCCAGTAGTGGGAACAGGGATCAGCCCCAGCATTTT
TRBD1,TRBJ1-1,TRBV18,many,CASSIGQGAANTEAFF,TGTGCCAGCTCGATAGGCCAGGGGGCGGCGAACACTGAAGCTTTCTTT
NA,TRBJ2-7,TRBV4-3,many,CASSQDSGGIGYEQYF,TGCGCCAGCAGCCAAGATTCCGGCGGGATCGGTTACGAGCAGTACTTC
TRBD2,TRBJ2-5,TRBV6-2/TRBV6-3,few,CASTRSGGGETQYF,TGTGCCAGCACCAGAAGCGGGGGCGGGGAGACCCAGTACTTC
NA,TRBJ1-5,TRBV20-1,many,CSAQPGPGNQPQHF,TGCAGTGCTCAGCCGGGACCTGGCAATCAGCCCCAGCATTTT
TRBD1,TRBJ1-5,TRBV12-3/TRBV12-4,many,CASSYGTGMSNQPQHF,TGTGCCAGCAGCTATGGGACAGGGATGAGCAATCAGCCCCAGCATTTT
NA,TRBJ1-2,TRBV29-1,many,CSVTGPYGYTF,TGCAGCGTGACAGGCCCATATGGCTACACCTTC